Listed here are 26 T cell receptor beta chains from one sample, sequenced in a study of cytomegalovirus exposure and HLA in healthy donors. The PCR contained 60 Vbeta and 13 Jbeta primers. Generated by immunoSEQ multiplex PCR, the TCRdb table keeps only in-frame clones and is missing some. The sample has 45,000 to 60,000 clones. The material sequenced was PBMCs. Receptors originate from a male donor in good health and CMV-seronegative.

The CDR3 is CASSFGQVYYGYTF. The CDR3 DNA follows: TGTGCCAGCAGCTTTGGGCAGGTCTACTATGGCTACACCTTC. The rearrangement links TRBV5-6 to TRBJ1-2, with no clear D. V was trimmed by 2 bases and J by 3 bases, leaving 11 bases between them. This CDR3 contains 14 residues. The germline CDR1 and CDR2 sequences are SGHDT and YYEEEE.

V usage is TRBV2 and J usage is TRBJ2-7; 8 positions match TRBD1. The CDR3 consists of 15 residues. Germline lookup yields CDR1 SNHLY and CDR2 FYNNEI. Germline trimming cut 2 bases from V and 2 bases from J; bases unmatched to any gene: 5. In DNA, the CDR3 is TGTGCCAGCAGTGAATCAGGGGGCATTGCCTACGAGCAGTACTTC. Translating it yields CASSESGGIAYEQYF.

As concerns this clone: The junction shows a germline mismatch at one end, possibly a read error. CDR3 nucleotides: TGCGCCAGCAGCCAGGACTCTCAAGAGAACCAGTACTTC. This codes for CASSQDSQENQYF. V gene TRBV5-1 combines with J gene TRBJ2-5, with D perhaps matching TRBD2 (5 bases). CDR3 size: 13 residues. Germline lookup yields CDR1 SGHRS and CDR2 YFSETQ. Using reference TRBV5-1 and TRBJ2-5 for the parts outside the CDR3, the full variable domain is KAGVTQTPRYLIKTRGQQVTLSCSPISGHRSVSWYQQTPGQGLQFLFEYFSETQRNKGNFPGRFSGRQFSNSRSEMNVSTLELGDSALYLCASSQDSQENQYFGPGTRLLVL.

V and J are TRBV27 and TRBJ2-1; TRBD1 might be the D (6 bases). The V gene lost 2 bases and the J gene lost 1 base, with 9 bases spanning the gap. Germline V CDR1 and CDR2: MNHEY, SMNVEV (reference sequence). The CDR3 has 15 residues. The CDR3 DNA is TGTGCCAGCAGTTTACGGGACACGTCCTACAATGAGCAGTTCTTC. Its translation: CASSLRDTSYNEQFF.

This chain uses TRBV7-6 with TRBJ2-2; TRBD1 aligns across 10 bases. The ends lost 3 bases at V and 6 bases at J; junction bases unmatched: 1. The CDR3 length is 14 residues. The germline V gene encodes CDR1 SGHVS and CDR2 FNYEAQ. The CDR3 DNA follows: TGTGCCAGCAGCTTGACAGGGGGCTCCGGGGAGCTGTTTTTT. Protein product: CASSLTGGSGELFF.

The chain links TRBV5-6 to TRBJ1-1; 7 nucleotides line up with TRBD1. From germline, CDR1 is SGHDT and CDR2 YYEEEE. The V and J ends lost 0 bases and 4 bases, in that order; junction bases with no gene match: 6. There are 15 residues in the CDR3. The DNA of the CDR3 is TGTGCCAGCAGCTTGGGGGGCAGGGGGGTCACTGAAGCTTTCTTT. Protein sequence: CASSLGGRGVTEAFF. The full variable domain, its missing parts supplied by reference TRBV5-6 and TRBJ1-1, is DAGVTQSPTHLIKTRGQQVTLRCSPKSGHDTVSWYQQALGQGPQFIFQYYEEEERQRGNFPDRFSGHQFPNYSSELNVNALLLGDSALYLCASSLGGRGVTEAFFGQGTRLTVV.

The J gene is TRBJ1-1, the V gene TRBV19; D is unresolved. This CDR3 comprises 14 residues. The V end lost 3 bases, the J end lost 6 bases, and 14 bases lay between the germline ends. Germline CDR1 is LNHDA and CDR2 is SQIVND (reference sequence). CDR3 bases: TGTGCCAGTAGTATCCCGGCCCCTAGCGCTGAAGCTTTCTTT. The encoded protein is CASSIPAPSAEAFF.

The rearrangement joins TRBV28 to TRBJ2-1, with a weak D call TRBD2 (6 bases). This CDR3 has 13 residues. V was clipped by 5 bases and J by 4 bases, with 9 bases between them. Germline V CDR1 and CDR2: MDHEN, SYDVKM. CDR3 residues: CASSRRGYNEQFF. CDR3 nucleotides: TGTGCCAGCAGTAGGCGGGGATACAATGAGCAGTTCTTC.

The chain joins TRBV20-1 to TRBJ2-3; D unclear. Trimming cost V 3 bases and J 4 bases, with 5 bases left between them. Germline CDR1 DFQATT, CDR2 SNEGSKA (reference sequence). This CDR3 has 11 residues. CDR3 sequence reads: CSASIPDTQYF. CDR3 DNA sequence: TGCAGTGCTAGTATCCCAGATACGCAGTATTTT.

V is TRBV5-1 and J is TRBJ2-1; 8 bases fit TRBD2. Trimming removed 4 bases from V and 2 bases from J; junction bases left unmatched: 11. The germline V gene encodes CDR1 SGHRS and CDR2 YFSETQ. The CDR3 length is 17 residues. The DNA for the CDR3 is TGCGCCAGCAGCCCCTCCACTACTAGCGGAACCTACAATGAGCAGTTCTTC. Translation gives CASSPSTTSGTYNEQFF. Variable domain in full (rest from reference TRBV5-1 and TRBJ2-1): KAGVTQTPRYLIKTRGQQVTLSCSPISGHRSVSWYQQTPGQGLQFLFEYFSETQRNKGNFPGRFSGRQFSNSRSEMNVSTLELGDSALYLCASSPSTTSGTYNEQFFGPGTRLTVL.

The J gene is TRBJ1-5, the V gene TRBV6-5, with 8 nucleotides matching TRBD1. This CDR3 contains 14 residues. V was clipped by 8 bases and J by 5 bases; unmatched bases: 8. Germline CDR1 and CDR2: MNHEY and SVGAGI. The CDR3 DNA sequence: TGTGCCAGCCGGGCCAGGGGGCCTCATCAGCCCCAGCATTTT. This gives the protein CASRARGPHQPQHF.

The V gene is TRBV28, the J gene TRBJ1-1, with D possibly TRBD1 on 6 matching bases. CDR3 length: 13 residues. The V and J ends lost 5 bases and 4 bases respectively, with 11 bases between them. CDR1 and CDR2 (germline): MDHEN, SYDVKM. CDR3 sequence reads: CASSTGSATEAFF. The CDR3 DNA follows: TGTGCCAGCAGTACAGGGTCTGCCACTGAAGCTTTCTTT.

The chain couples TRBV5-5 to TRBJ2-2; 7 bases match TRBD2. The length of the CDR3 is 14 residues. CDR1 is SGHKS and CDR2 is YYEKEE in the germline V gene (reference sequence). After removal of 7 bases from V and 4 bases from J, the junction contained 7 bases not matched to a gene. The CDR3 region is CASGGAGATGELFF. The CDR3 bases are TGTGCCAGCGGAGGGGCGGGAGCCACCGGGGAGCTGTTTTTT.

The chain couples TRBV19 to TRBJ1-2; the D is unclear. The CDR3 runs 12 residues. The germline V and J ends were trimmed by 5 bases and 4 bases, with 8 bases remaining between them. Germline CDR1 is LNHDA and CDR2 is SQIVND (reference sequence). The CDR3 DNA is TGTGCCAGTAGTTCGGGTGTCTATGGCTACACCTTC. It yields the protein CASSSGVYGYTF.

V and J are TRBV7-9 and TRBJ2-7; 8 bases are shared with TRBD1. This CDR3 is 17 amino acids long. Trimming removed 2 bases from V and 5 bases from J; junction bases left unmatched: 14. The germline V gene encodes CDR1 SEHNR and CDR2 FQNEAQ (reference sequence). Written as DNA, the CDR3 is TGTGCCAGCAGCTTATACACAGCTGCCGGGACAGGTGACGAGCAGTACTTC. Residues: CASSLYTAAGTGDEQYF. The full variable domain, with the rest looked up from reference TRBV7-9 and TRBJ2-7, is DTGVSQNPRHKITKRGQNVTFRCDPISEHNRLYWYRQTLGQGPEFLTYFQNEAQLEKSRLLSDRFSAERPKGSFSTLEIQRTEQGDSAMYLCASSLYTAAGTGDEQYFGPGTRLTVT.

CDR3 protein: CASKAPSGGNSPLHF. CDR3 nucleotides: TGTGCCAGCAAAGCCCCCTCTGGGGGGAATTCACCCCTCCACTTT. The chain has TRBV6-5 and TRBJ1-6, with D maybe TRBD1 (5 bases). Germline V gene data show CDR1 as MNHEY and CDR2 as SVGAGI. The CDR3 sequence is 15 residues long. The V end lost 7 bases, the J end lost 7 bases, and 17 bases lay between the germline ends.

This rearrangement joins TRBV2 to TRBJ2-7; 8 bases line up with TRBD1. J gave up 3 bases and V 6 bases, and 7 bases lay outside the gene matches. Germline V gene lookup returns CDR1 SNHLY and CDR2 FYNNEI. The CDR3 has 14 residues. CDR3 in amino acids: CASSQGQGRYEQYF. CDR3 sequence (DNA): TGTGCCAGCAGCCAAGGACAGGGACGCTACGAGCAGTACTTC.

The CDR3 DNA reads as TGTGCCAGCAGCACTAGGGACAATGAGCAGTTCTTC. Protein: CASSTRDNEQFF. The chain employs TRBV28 and TRBJ2-1; TRBD2 is a possible D gene (5 bases). The CDR3 length is 12 residues. Germline values: CDR1 MDHEN, CDR2 SYDVKM. Trimming took off 6 bases at V and 5 bases at J, with 8 bases between the two ends.

V gene TRBV2 combines with J gene TRBJ1-4; D is ambiguous. Trimming pared 7 bases from V and 0 bases from J, leaving 21 bases between. CDR3 length: 18 residues. Per the germline V gene, CDR1 is SNHLY and CDR2 is FYNNEI. The CDR3 coding sequence is TGTGCCAGCACCTTTGCCCCGGGTCGTATCGCAACTAATGAAAAACTGTTTTTT. Translating gives CASTFAPGRIATNEKLFF. Together with reference TRBV2 and TRBJ1-4, the CDR3 gives the full variable domain: EPEVTQTPSHQVTQMGQEVILRCVPISNHLYFYWYRQILGQKVEFLVSFYNNEISEKSEIFDDQFSVERPDGSNFTLKIRSTKLEDSAMYFCASTFAPGRIATNEKLFFGSGTQLSVL.

The rearrangement links TRBV7-2 to TRBJ2-2; tentative D call: TRBD1 (5 bases). V lost 8 bases and J lost 0, with 16 bases in between. CDR3 length: 16 amino acids. From germline, CDR1 is SGHTA and CDR2 FQGNSA. The DNA for the CDR3 is TGTGCCAGCTCCCGCCAGCCGGACACGAACACCGGGGAGCTGTTTTTT. Its protein is CASSRQPDTNTGELFF.

V usage is TRBV6-5 and J usage is TRBJ2-7; 7 bases align to TRBD2. The CDR3 length is 12 residues. The germline CDR1 and CDR2 sequences are MNHEY and SVGAGI. The V segment lost 8 bases and the J segment 6 bases; nucleotides outside the gene matches: 7. CDR3: CASGRGLVEQYF. As DNA, the CDR3 is TGTGCCAGCGGAAGAGGACTAGTCGAGCAGTACTTC.

The chain uses TRBV28 and TRBJ2-3; TRBD1 matches at 12 bases. Germline loops: CDR1 MDHEN, CDR2 SYDVKM. CDR3 length: 18 residues. V gave up 4 bases and J gave up 4 bases; unmatched junction bases: 12. DNA for the CDR3: TGTGCCAGCAGTTCAGTCCCGGGACAGGGGGCTTTGGCAGATACGCAGTATTTT. It translates to CASSSVPGQGALADTQYF.

The genes are TRBV5-1 and TRBJ2-5, with 11 bases lining up with TRBD2. The V gene end was trimmed by 1 base and the J gene end by 6 bases; junction bases not matched to a gene: 8. CDR1 and CDR2 from the germline V gene are SGHRS and YFSETQ. The CDR3 totals 16 residues. The CDR3 reads CASSLSPSGGTKTQYF. Written as DNA, the CDR3 is TGCGCCAGCAGCTTGTCGCCTAGCGGGGGGACGAAGACCCAGTACTTC.

The chain couples TRBV6-1 to TRBJ1-6; no firm D call. The germline V and J ends were trimmed by 1 base and 6 bases, with 7 bases remaining between them. Germline values: CDR1 MNHNS, CDR2 SASEGT. The CDR3 consists of 14 residues. CDR3 residues: CASSEGYFNSPLHF. CDR3 nucleotides: TGTGCCAGCAGTGAAGGCTATTTTAATTCACCCCTCCACTTT.

The chain joins TRBV12-5 to TRBJ1-5, with 7 bases that match TRBD1. Germline CDR1 reads LGHNT; CDR2 reads FRNRAP. The CDR3 is 14 amino acids. V lost 7 bases to trimming and J lost 4 bases; unmatched junction nucleotides: 7. DNA of the CDR3: TGTGCTAGTGCCTCCGGGACAGAGAATCAGCCCCAGCATTTT. Translated: CASASGTENQPQHF.

The CDR3 here is CAISEGTSGTGAPYEQYF. CDR3 sequence (DNA): TGTGCCATCAGCGAGGGGACTAGCGGGACGGGGGCCCCCTACGAGCAGTACTTC. V is TRBV10-3 and J is TRBJ2-5, with TRBD2 matching 13 bases. Judging by the DNA end, TRBJ2-7 fits better; the J call may be wrong. CDR1 and CDR2 from the germline V gene are ENHRY and SYGVKD. CDR3 length: 18 residues.